What follows is one TCR beta chain and its context. The antigen is unknown. The sample is drawn from a study of human T cells and chemical hapten exposure. Study information: Minor pooled library volume differences mainly drove per-sample TCR yield variation.

This CDR3 is 13 amino acids long. The V and J ends lost 3 bases and 4 bases respectively, with 9 bases between them. Germline V gene lookup returns CDR1 SGHDT and CDR2 YYEEEE. Study-wide points: Higher patch test scores went with higher counts of PT1 expanded TCRs. Expanded TCRs showed more large CDR3 clusters than pre-sensitization or healthy control sets.

TCRdb fed the RACE reads into MiXCR, producing one record per CDR3 protein. The data contain about 90,000 distinct CDR3 sequences, about 8% of them singletons. Described time point: pre-sensitization, week 0. Treatment indicated: therapeutic diphenylcyclopropenone sensitization with weekly scalp DPC. Specimen: whole blood, collected in connection with sensitization to the hapten diphenylcyclopropenone (DPC). The sequence derives from a man aged 40-55 years with alopecia areata. Some clones in this sample may be carry-over from other donors' samples. This chain connects TRBV5-6 to TRBJ2-3; D gene unclear. The CDR3 region has the DNA TGTGCCAGCAGCTACTTCCTTGCAGATACGCAGTATTTT. Amino acids: CASSYFLADTQYF.